The table lists the clone carrying this T cell receptor (beta chain) with a count of one. Version v3.0 of the immunoSEQ assay was performed at survey level. Clones were read by immunoSEQ multiplex PCR, and TCRdb kept only the in-frame ones, dropping some. The sample gives over 30,000 clones, 65% to 80% of which show up once; around 8% is in the top ten. This record belongs to a study of long-term antiretroviral therapy in people with HIV. About the research overall: The earliest samples came from an era when ART typically awaited falling CD4 counts.

V lost 3 bases, J lost 8 bases, and 13 bases lay in between. Looked up from germline, CDR1 is SGHAT and CDR2 is FQNNGV. The CDR3 length is 13 residues. The source of this sequence is a woman between 50 and 59 years old with HIV. Sequencing used unsorted PBMCs, obtained 3.1 years after starting antiretroviral therapy. The chain couples TRBV11-2 to TRBJ1-2, with unresolved D. For the CDR3, the DNA is TGTGCCAGCAGCTTTGGGAGAACTACCGGCTACACCTTC. Translating it yields CASSFGRTTGYTF.